The rows below give T cell receptor beta chains drawn from one sample of a study of a mutant IDH1 vaccine in newly diagnosed glioma. Generated by immunoSEQ multiplex PCR, the TCRdb table keeps only in-frame clones and is missing some. Here the sample spans fewer than 100,000 clones, roughly 91% being singletons. These receptors are not linked to any known antigen. Source: PBMCs, taken from a glioma patient whose treatment included an IDH1 peptide vaccine. The source is a woman between 45 and 60 years old with glioma. Each CDR3 is given without its conserved first and last residue. The order of the fields is V gene, J gene, clone size, CDR3 protein. Clone size, where shown, is once, few, many, or a class for clones that have expanded.

TRBV5-1	TRBJ1-5	many	ASSLETGSNQPQH
TRBV19	TRBJ2-1	once	ASSIKAVSYNEQF
TRBV5-8	TRBJ1-2	.	ASSLGAGTGRYGYT
TRBV9	TRBJ2-1	.	ASSVDVGEPYNEQF
TRBV4-1	TRBJ1-6	.	ASSPSGGLSNSPLH
TRBV30	TRBJ2-7	.	AWSTGTRHEQY
TRBV28	TRBJ1-4	.	ASRKATNEKLF
TRBV5-8	TRBJ2-7	.	ASSRDGHYEQY
TRBV25-1	TRBJ1-2	.	ASSEGGWQNYGYT
TRBV7-3	TRBJ2-1	.	ASSSGLYNEQF
TRBV11-2	TRBJ1-4	.	ASSLVGGRRDEKLF
TRBV7-6	TRBJ2-1	few	ASSLRGSYNEQF
TRBV21-1	TRBJ2-5	.	ASSKGQLAGEEETQY
TRBV9	TRBJ2-5	.	ASSAPDGVGAETQY
TRBV25-1	TRBJ2-7	.	ASRAGGGAYEQY
TRBV29-1	TRBJ2-1	.	SVELPTWRKDFRSSYNEQF
TRBV29-1	TRBJ2-7	.	SVSSGTRYEQY
TRBV2	TRBJ2-7	.	ASSWDTGHEQY
TRBV18	.	once	ASSPGTGNYEQY